These 11 T cell receptor beta chains share one sample of origin, sequenced in a study of regulatory T cells in long-lasting Graves disease. To make TCR beta libraries, researchers used iRepertoire HTBI primers and Arm-PCR of CDR3 regions. TCRdb reanalysed the multiplex PCR reads using MiXCR and keeps one entry per CDR3 protein. Here the sample spans about 440,000 distinct CDR3 sequences, 15% being singletons. The time point was: newly diagnosed GD, antithyroid drugs for less than 3 months. The TCR library was made from RNA extracted from PBMCs. These data also formed part of another study, on T cells in Graves' hyperthyroidism and ophthalmopathy.

This specimen consisted of peripheral blood mononuclear cells (PBMCs), obtained at new diagnosis, from a patient treated with antithyroid drugs. Receptor source: a woman aged 25 to 39 with Graves disease.

This clonotype was seen ten or more times. One end of the junction varies from germline; a read error may be responsible. The chain uses TRBV2 and TRBJ1-2; D possibly corresponds to TRBD1 (5 bases). In germline, CDR1 is SNHLY, CDR2 FYNNEI. The CDR3 is made up of 12 amino acids. The CDR3 spells CASSQAGNGYTF. DNA of the CDR3: TGTGCCAGCAGTCAAGCAGGGAATGGCTACACCTTC.

This clonotype came up a few times. This rearrangement joins TRBV6-1 to TRBJ2-1; 7 bases are shared with TRBD2. Trimming at V came to 5 bases and at J to 6 bases, leaving 10 bases not matched to a gene. Germline V lookup: CDR1 MNHNS, CDR2 SASEGT. The CDR3 has 15 amino acids. The CDR3 loop reads CASSRTTWTSNEQFF. CDR3 DNA sequence: TGTGCCAGCAGTCGTACTACCTGGACTAGCAATGAGCAGTTCTTC.

This clonotype was detected many times. The V call is TRBV10-3, the J call TRBJ2-3; 8 bases are shared with TRBD2. The length of the CDR3 is 15 residues. The V segment lost 7 bases and the J segment 2 bases; nucleotides outside the gene matches: 8. Germline V lookup: CDR1 ENHRY, CDR2 SYGVKD. DNA of the CDR3: TGTGCCATCATGGGTAGCGGGACCCACACAGATACGCAGTATTTT. Translation gives CAIMGSGTHTDTQYF.

V usage is TRBV6-1 and J usage is TRBJ2-6; 11 nucleotides agree with TRBD2. Germline assignment: CDR1 MNHNS and CDR2 SASEGT. CDR3 length: 21 residues. Losses at the gene ends were 3 bases for V and 4 bases for J; bases not matched to a gene: 17. The CDR3 DNA sequence: TGTGCCAGCAGTGAGGCTAGATTGGGGTTAGCGGGAGGGCCGGGGGCCAACGTCCTGACTTTC. This encodes CASSEARLGLAGGPGANVLTF.

The chain employs TRBV7-6 and TRBJ2-5, with unresolved D. Germline V lookup: CDR1 SGHVS, CDR2 FNYEAQ. The CDR3 contains 17 residues. Trimming took off 1 base at V and 5 bases at J, with 20 bases between the two ends. As DNA, the CDR3 is TGTGCCAGCAGCTTAGAACAGAACTTACCCAGCAGGGAGACCCAGTACTTC. This sequence encodes CASSLEQNLPSRETQYF.

This clonotype turned up a few times. This chain links TRBV10-3 with TRBJ1-2, with D possibly TRBD1 on 6 matching bases. The V gene's germline CDR1 is ENHRY and CDR2 SYGVKD. The length of the CDR3 is 14 residues. Trimming removed 10 bases from V and 2 bases from J, with 17 bases in between. The DNA of the CDR3 is TGTGCCACCCTCACGACAGGTGCCAACTATGGCTACACCTTC. Its protein product is CATLTTGANYGYTF.

The table lists this clonotype with many counts. The V gene is TRBV18, the J gene TRBJ1-2; D ambiguous. This CDR3 contains 15 residues. Germline V gives CDR1 KGHSH, CDR2 LQKENI. V lost 3 bases and J 0 bases, leaving 11 bases between the germline ends. This chain's CDR3 is CASSPKREANYGYTF. Written as DNA, the CDR3 is TGTGCCAGCTCACCCAAGAGGGAAGCTAACTATGGCTACACCTTC. The whole variable domain, filled in from reference TRBV18 and TRBJ1-2, reads NAGVMQNPRHLVRRRGQEARLRCSPMKGHSHVYWYRQLPEEGLKFMVYLQKENIIDESGMPKERFSAEFPKEGPSILRIQQVVRGDSAAYFCASSPKREANYGYTFGSGTRLTVV.

This clonotype was picked up a small number of times. The CDR3 region is CATRDTNTGELFF. CDR3 nucleotides: TGTGCCACCAGGGACACGAACACCGGGGAGCTGTTTTTT. The V call is TRBV24-1, the J call TRBJ2-2; possible D gene TRBD1, 5 bases. The CDR3 spans 13 residues. Germline values: CDR1 KGHDR, CDR2 SFDVKD. The V gene lost 7 bases and the J gene lost 0 bases, with 5 bases spanning the gap.

This clonotype was recorded many times. The gene calls are TRBV19 and TRBJ1-1, with 7 nucleotides matching TRBD1. The V gene end was trimmed by 3 bases and the J gene end by 1 base; junction bases not matched to a gene: 5. This CDR3 is built from 15 residues. The germline gives CDR1 LNHDA, CDR2 SQIVND (reference sequence). The CDR3 nucleotides are TGTGCCAGTAGTATCCGGAGACAGGGGAACACTGAAGCTTTCTTT. Residues: CASSIRRQGNTEAFF.

Note on this clonotype: A clone one base away is much larger, so this may be a read error. The J gene is TRBJ2-6, the V gene TRBV20-1; perhaps TRBD2 as D (6 bases). There are 16 residues in the CDR3. From germline, CDR1 is DFQATT and CDR2 SNEGSKA (reference sequence). CDR3 bases: TGCAGTGCGAAAGTCACCCCAGGGACTGGGGCCAACGTCCCGACTTTC. Its translation is CSAKVTPGTGANVPTF.

Remarks on this clonotype: A clone one base away is much larger, so this may be a read error. This chain joins TRBV12-3 or TRBV12-4 and TRBJ2-7; 10 bases fit TRBD2. CDR3 length: 14 amino acids. Germline trimming cut 5 bases from V and 7 bases from J; bases unmatched to any gene: 8. CDR3 DNA: TGTGCCAGCAGTGGGGGACTAGCGTTTGATGAGCAGTACTTC. This translates into CASSGGLAFDEQYF.